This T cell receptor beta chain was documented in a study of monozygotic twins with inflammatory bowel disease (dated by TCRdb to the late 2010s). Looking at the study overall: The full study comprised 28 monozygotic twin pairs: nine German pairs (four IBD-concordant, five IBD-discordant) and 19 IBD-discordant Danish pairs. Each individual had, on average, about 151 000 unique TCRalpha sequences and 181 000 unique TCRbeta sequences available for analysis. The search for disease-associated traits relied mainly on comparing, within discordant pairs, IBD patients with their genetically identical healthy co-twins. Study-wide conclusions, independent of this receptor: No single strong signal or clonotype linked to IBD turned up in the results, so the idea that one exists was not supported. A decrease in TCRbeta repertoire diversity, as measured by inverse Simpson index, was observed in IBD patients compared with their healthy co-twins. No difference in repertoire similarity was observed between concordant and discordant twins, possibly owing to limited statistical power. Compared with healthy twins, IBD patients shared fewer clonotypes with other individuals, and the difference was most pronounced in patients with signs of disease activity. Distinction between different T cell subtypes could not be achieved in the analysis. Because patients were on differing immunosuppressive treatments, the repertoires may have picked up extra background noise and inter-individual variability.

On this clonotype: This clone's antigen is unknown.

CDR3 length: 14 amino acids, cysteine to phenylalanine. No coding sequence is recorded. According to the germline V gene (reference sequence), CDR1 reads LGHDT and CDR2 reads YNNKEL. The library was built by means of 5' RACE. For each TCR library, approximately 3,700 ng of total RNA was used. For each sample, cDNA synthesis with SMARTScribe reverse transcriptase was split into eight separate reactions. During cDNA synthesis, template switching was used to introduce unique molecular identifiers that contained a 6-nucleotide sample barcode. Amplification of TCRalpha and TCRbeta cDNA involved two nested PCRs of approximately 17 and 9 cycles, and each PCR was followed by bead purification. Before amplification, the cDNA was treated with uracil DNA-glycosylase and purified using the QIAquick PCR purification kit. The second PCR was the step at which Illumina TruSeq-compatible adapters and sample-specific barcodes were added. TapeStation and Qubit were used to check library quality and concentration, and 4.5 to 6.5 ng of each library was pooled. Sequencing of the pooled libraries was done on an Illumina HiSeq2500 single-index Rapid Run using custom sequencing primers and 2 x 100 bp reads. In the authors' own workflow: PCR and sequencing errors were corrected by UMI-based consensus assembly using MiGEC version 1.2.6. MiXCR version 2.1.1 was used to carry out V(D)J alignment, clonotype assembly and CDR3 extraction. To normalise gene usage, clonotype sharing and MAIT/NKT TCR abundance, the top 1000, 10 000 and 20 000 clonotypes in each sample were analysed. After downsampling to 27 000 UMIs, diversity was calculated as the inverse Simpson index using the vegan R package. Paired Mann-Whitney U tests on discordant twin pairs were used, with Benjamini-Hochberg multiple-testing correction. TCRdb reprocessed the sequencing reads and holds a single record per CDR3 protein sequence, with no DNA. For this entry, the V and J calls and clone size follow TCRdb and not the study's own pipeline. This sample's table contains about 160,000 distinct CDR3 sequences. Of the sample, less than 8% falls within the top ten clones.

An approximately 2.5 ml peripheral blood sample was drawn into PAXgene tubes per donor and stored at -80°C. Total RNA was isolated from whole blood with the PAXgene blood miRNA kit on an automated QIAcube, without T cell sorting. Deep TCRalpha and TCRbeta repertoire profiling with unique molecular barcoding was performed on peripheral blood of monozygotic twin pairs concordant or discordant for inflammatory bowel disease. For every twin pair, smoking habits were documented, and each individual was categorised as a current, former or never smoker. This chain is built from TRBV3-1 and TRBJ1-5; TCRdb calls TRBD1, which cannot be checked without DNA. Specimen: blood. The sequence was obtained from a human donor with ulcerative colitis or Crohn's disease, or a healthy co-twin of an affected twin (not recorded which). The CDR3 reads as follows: CASSQWDTNQPQHF.